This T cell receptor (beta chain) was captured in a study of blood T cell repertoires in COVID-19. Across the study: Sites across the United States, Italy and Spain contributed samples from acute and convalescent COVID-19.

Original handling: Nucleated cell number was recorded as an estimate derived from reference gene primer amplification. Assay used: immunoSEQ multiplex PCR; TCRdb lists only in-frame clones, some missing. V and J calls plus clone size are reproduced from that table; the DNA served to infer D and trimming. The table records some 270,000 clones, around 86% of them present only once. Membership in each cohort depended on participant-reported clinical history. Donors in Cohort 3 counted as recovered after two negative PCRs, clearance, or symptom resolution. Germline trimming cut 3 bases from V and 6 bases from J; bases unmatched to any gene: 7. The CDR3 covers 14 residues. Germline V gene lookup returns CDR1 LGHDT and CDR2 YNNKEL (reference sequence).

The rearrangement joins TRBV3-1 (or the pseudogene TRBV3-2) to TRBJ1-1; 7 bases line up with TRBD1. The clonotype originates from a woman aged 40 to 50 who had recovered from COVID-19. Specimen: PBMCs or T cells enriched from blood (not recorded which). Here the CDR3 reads CASSQSDRESEAFF. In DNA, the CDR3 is TGTGCCAGCAGCCAGTCTGACAGGGAATCTGAAGCTTTCTTT.